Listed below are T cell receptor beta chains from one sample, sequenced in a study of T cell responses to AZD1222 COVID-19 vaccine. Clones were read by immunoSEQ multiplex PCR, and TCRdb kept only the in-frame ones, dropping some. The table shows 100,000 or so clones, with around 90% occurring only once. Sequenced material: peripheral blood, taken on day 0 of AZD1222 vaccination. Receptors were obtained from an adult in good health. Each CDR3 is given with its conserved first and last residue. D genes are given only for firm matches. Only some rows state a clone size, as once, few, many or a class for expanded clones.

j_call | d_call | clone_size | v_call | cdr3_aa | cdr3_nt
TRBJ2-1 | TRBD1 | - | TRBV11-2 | CASSSFGTANEQFF | TGTGCCAGCAGCTCCTTCGGGACAGCAAATGAGCAGTTCTTC
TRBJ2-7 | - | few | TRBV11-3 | CASSTGRSSYEQYF | TGTGCCAGCAGCACCGGACGGAGCTCCTACGAGCAGTACTTC
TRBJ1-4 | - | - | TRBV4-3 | CASSQDRQSEKLFF | TGCGCCAGCAGCCAAGATCGGCAGAGTGAAAAACTGTTTTTT
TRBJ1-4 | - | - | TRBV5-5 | CASSLEPTNEKLFF | TGTGCCAGCAGCTTGGAACCTACTAATGAAAAACTGTTTTTT
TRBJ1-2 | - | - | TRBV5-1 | CASSLAPETVYGYTF | TGCGCCAGCAGCTTGGCCCCGGAAACGGTCTATGGCTACACCTTC
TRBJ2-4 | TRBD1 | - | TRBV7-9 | CASSPGDRGLAKNIQYF | TGTGCCAGCAGCCCGGGCGACAGGGGATTAGCCAAAAACATTCAGTACTTC
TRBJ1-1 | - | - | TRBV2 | CASKLNTEAFF | TGTGCCAGCAAACTGAACACTGAAGCTTTCTTT
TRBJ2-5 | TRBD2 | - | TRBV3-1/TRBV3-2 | CASTLDGGAGETQYF | TGTGCCAGCACTCTTGACGGGGGGGCTGGGGAGACCCAGTACTTC
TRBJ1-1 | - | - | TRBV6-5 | CASTKGDTEAFF | TGTGCCTCGACGAAGGGGGACACTGAAGCTTTCTTT
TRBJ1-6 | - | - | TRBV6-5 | CASSYGGAFYNSPLHF | TGTGCCAGCAGTTACGGGGGGGCGTTCTATAATTCACCCCTCCACTTT
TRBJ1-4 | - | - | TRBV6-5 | CASSYSSGVEKLFF | TGTGCCAGCAGTTACTCGTCGGGGGTGGAAAAACTGTTTTTT
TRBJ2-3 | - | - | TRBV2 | CASRADSRPSTDTQYF | TGTGCCAGCAGGGCGGACAGCAGACCCAGCACAGATACGCAGTATTTT
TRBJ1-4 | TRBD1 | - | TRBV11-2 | CASSKGQPATNEKLFF | TGTGCCAGCAGCAAGGGACAGCCTGCAACTAATGAAAAACTGTTTTTT
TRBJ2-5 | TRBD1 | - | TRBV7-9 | CASSPGQGRETQYF | TGTGCCAGCAGCCCCGGACAGGGGAGGGAGACCCAGTACTTC
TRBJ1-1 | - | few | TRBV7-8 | CASSLTGGHLPGAFF | TGTGCCAGCAGCTTAACGGGGGGACACCTCCCTGGGGCTTTCTTT
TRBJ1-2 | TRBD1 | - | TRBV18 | CASSATPGQGFGGYTF | TGTGCCAGCTCCGCCACCCCGGGACAGGGTTTTGGTGGCTACACCTTC